Described below is a single TCR beta chain sequence and its context. The target antigen is unknown. The sample belongs to a study of T cell responses to AZD1222 COVID-19 vaccine. At the level of the study: Researchers grouped second doses given at about 4 or about 12 weeks into one pool.

Study-wide results and caveats: Just a handful of AZD1222 recipients tested seropositive at baseline. The donors showed a predominance of white British ancestry and of females, with possible underestimation of clonal diversity.

Only in-frame clones appear in the TCRdb table, and some are missing; sequencing was by immunoSEQ multiplex PCR. The sample lists 120,000 to 150,000 clones; about 93% were seen once. The V end was cut by 7 bases, the J end by 4 bases, with 8 bases between. The CDR3 is 12 residues long. V and J are TRBV12-3 or TRBV12-4 and TRBJ2-1, with D tentatively TRBD2 (5 bases). Sequencing was performed on peripheral blood, taken on day 0 of AZD1222 vaccination. The sequence derives from an adult in good health. DNA for the CDR3: TGTGCCAGCACTCGGGGTTACAATGAGCAGTTCTTC. This translates into CASTRGYNEQFF.